A single sample gave rise to the 4 T cell receptor beta chains below, sequenced in a study of T cell clonality in common variable immunodeficiency. Assay used: immunoSEQ multiplex PCR; TCRdb lists only in-frame clones, some missing. This sample comprises about 34,000 clones, none seen once only. Sequencing used peripheral blood mononuclear cells. Every receptor here comes from a person aged 18 to 75 in good health.

This clone was seen ten or more times. Coverage ceases 3 residues before the CDR3 finishes, and the germline J gene fills in the end. The chain uses TRBV2 and TRBJ2-2; 16 nucleotides match TRBD2. Per the germline V gene, CDR1 is SNHLY and CDR2 is FYNNEI. This CDR3 is built from 18 residues. V dropped 4 bases and J dropped 4; count of bases not matched to a gene: 6. CDR3 residues: CASSAGTSGRAVTGELFF. Partial CDR3 DNA: TGTGCCAGCAGTGCGGGGACTAGCGGGAGGGCCGTCACCGGGGAG.

This clone was seen repeatedly, ten times or more. The CDR3 end is not reached by the read, which stops 3 residues before it; the germline J gene fills it in. V and J are TRBV9 and TRBJ2-5; 11 nucleotides agree with TRBD2. V lost 0 bases to trimming and J lost 4 bases; unmatched junction nucleotides: 11. The CDR3 contains 18 residues. Germline V gives CDR1 SGDLS, CDR2 YYNGEE. CDR3 sequence reads: CASSVAGVAGGPGETQYF. Incomplete CDR3 DNA: TGTGCCAGCAGCGTAGCTGGGGTAGCGGGAGGGCCTGGAGAGACC.

On this clone: The read comes to an end 3 residues before the CDR3 does, leaving the germline J gene to fill in the end. The chain uses TRBV11-2 and TRBJ2-2, with D possibly TRBD1 on 5 matching bases. Germline V gene sequence: CDR1 SGHAT, CDR2 FQNNGV. The CDR3 consists of 13 residues. V shed 5 bases and J shed 6 bases, with 10 bases lying between them. The CDR3: CASSLRVPGELFF. CDR3 bases read: TGTGCCAGCAGCCTCAGGGTCCCCGGGGAG.

This clone was counted a few times. This may stem from a read error, because a much larger clone lies one nucleotide away. Coverage ceases 3 residues before the CDR3 finishes, and the germline J gene fills in the end. J is TRBJ2-7 and V is TRBV5-1, with 7 bases fitting TRBD2. V lost 7 bases to trimming and J lost 4 bases; unmatched junction nucleotides: 11. The CDR3 is made up of 14 amino acids. Germline lookup yields CDR1 SGHRS and CDR2 YFSETQ. CDR3 bases read: TGCGCCAGCCGACCGACGCTAGCGGATTACGAG. Protein sequence: CASRPTLADYE. The entire CDR3 is CASRPTLADYEQYF.